This paragraph covers one T cell receptor beta chain sequence. Its antigen remains unknown. TCRdb's table, derived via immunoSEQ multiplex PCR, lists solely in-frame clones and lacks some. Of nearly 2 million clones in the sample, about 95% are singletons; the top ten hold 1.2%. CD45RO-negative, CCR7-positively selected cells formed the naive CD8 fraction, excluding terminally differentiated effector memory CD45RA+ cells. Donors had no recently reported acute infections or vaccinations and were HIV-negative. The data originate from a study of shared clonotypes between healthy human individuals. Broader study findings: Clonotypes shared by all four sorted-subset donors had higher generation probabilities than non-shared clonotypes. Only blood was sampled, and tissue TCR repertoires likely differ from blood ones.

Trimming stripped 2 bases from V and 4 bases from J, with 23 bases between. The CDR3 contains 18 residues. In germline, CDR1 is LGHNT, CDR2 FRNRAP. Sequenced: naive CD8+ T cells sorted from blood. The V and J genes are TRBV12-5 and TRBJ1-1, with D uncertain. The receptor comes from a man between 18 and 35 years old in good health. The CDR3 loop reads CASGLSTGLDPWGTEAFF. For the CDR3, the DNA is TGTGCTAGTGGTTTGTCAACGGGCCTTGATCCCTGGGGCACTGAAGCTTTCTTT.